This T cell receptor (beta chain) was sequenced in a study of T cells in Graves' hyperthyroidism and ophthalmopathy. This CDR3 has 15 amino acids. Per germline, CDR1 SEHNR and CDR2 FQNEAQ (reference sequence). With 5 bases clipped from V and 4 bases from J, the junction kept 4 bases outside the gene matches. Using RNA transcripts as the source, TCR beta CDR3 regions were amplified. First-round RT-PCR with HTBI primers amplified the TCR CDR3 region. From the multiplex PCR reads, TCRdb called clonotypes with MiXCR, one entry per CDR3 protein. The repertoire includes around 660,000 distinct CDR3 sequences, less than 45% of them detected once, and roughly 6.5% sits in the top ten.

This TCR came from an adult man with Graves' disease, either hyperthyroidism or ophthalmopathy (not recorded which). The material sequenced was peripheral blood or thyroid tissue (not recorded which). The V and J genes are TRBV7-9 and TRBJ2-7; TRBD2 matches at 14 bases. DNA of the CDR3: TGTGCCAGCAGCCCGGGACTAGCGGGAGAGTACGAGCAGTACTTC. It encodes CASSPGLAGEYEQYF.